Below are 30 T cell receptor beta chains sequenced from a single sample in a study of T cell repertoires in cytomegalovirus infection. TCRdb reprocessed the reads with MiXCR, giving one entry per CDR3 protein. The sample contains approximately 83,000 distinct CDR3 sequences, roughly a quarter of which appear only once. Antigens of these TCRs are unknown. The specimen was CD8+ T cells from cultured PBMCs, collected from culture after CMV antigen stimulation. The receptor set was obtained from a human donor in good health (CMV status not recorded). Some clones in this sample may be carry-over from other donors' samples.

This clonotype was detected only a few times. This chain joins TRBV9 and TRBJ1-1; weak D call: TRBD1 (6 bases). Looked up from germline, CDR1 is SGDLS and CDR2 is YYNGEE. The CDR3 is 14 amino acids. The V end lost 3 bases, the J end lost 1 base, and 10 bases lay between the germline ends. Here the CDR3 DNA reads TGTGCCAGCAGCGGAGGGGACAAGAACACTGAAGCTTTCTTT. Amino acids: CASSGGDKNTEAFF.

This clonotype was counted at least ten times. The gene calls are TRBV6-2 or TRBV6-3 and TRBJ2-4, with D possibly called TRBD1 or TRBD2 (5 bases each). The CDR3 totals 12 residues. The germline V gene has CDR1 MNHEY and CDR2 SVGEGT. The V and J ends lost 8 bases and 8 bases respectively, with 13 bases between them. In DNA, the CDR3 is TGTGCCAGCGGGGGACGGCTGGACATTCAGTACTTC. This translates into CASGGRLDIQYF.

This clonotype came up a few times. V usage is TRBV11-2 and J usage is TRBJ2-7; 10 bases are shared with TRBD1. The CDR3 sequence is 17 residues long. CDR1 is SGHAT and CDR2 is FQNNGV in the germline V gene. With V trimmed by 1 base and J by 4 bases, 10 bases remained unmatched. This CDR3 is CASSLGQGALPGYEQYF. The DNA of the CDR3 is TGTGCCAGCAGCTTAGGACAGGGGGCTCTACCAGGGTACGAGCAGTACTTC.

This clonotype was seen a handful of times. The CDR3 sequence is CASKGLAGGSSQETQYF. Here the CDR3 DNA reads TGTGCCAGCAAGGGACTAGCGGGGGGATCGTCCCAAGAGACCCAGTACTTC. The chain has TRBV28 and TRBJ2-5, with 15 bases fitting TRBD2. This CDR3 spans 17 amino acids. The V gene end was trimmed by 7 bases and the J gene end by 1 base; junction bases not matched to a gene: 7. Germline CDR1 and CDR2: MDHEN and SYDVKM.

The CDR3 sequence: CASSLGRGTSNQPQHF. CDR3 sequence (DNA): TGTGCCAGCAGTTTGGGTAGGGGCACTAGCAATCAGCCCCAGCATTTT. The rearrangement links TRBV27 to TRBJ1-5; maybe TRBD1 (5 bases). Per germline, CDR1 MNHEY and CDR2 SMNVEV (reference sequence). CDR3 size: 16 residues. V was clipped by 3 bases and J by 0 bases, with 12 bases between them.

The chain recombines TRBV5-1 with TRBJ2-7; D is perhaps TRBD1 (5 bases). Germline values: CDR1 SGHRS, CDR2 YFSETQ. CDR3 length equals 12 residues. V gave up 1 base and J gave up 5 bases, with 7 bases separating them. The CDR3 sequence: CASSLKGNEQYF. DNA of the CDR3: TGCGCCAGCAGCTTGAAGGGGAACGAGCAGTACTTC.

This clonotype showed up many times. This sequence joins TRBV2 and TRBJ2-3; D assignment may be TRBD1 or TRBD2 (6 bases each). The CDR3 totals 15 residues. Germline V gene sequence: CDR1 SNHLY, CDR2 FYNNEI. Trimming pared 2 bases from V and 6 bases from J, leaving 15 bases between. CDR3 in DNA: TGTGCCAGCAGTGAACCCGGGGGCCCTGGCGATACGCAGTATTTT. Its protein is CASSEPGGPGDTQYF.

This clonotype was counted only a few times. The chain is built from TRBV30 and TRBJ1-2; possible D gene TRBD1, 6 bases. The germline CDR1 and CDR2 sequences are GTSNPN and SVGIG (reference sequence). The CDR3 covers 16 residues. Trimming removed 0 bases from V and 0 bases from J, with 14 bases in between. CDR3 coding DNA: TGTGCCTGGAGTGTACAGGGTCGGCAGGCTAACTATGGCTACACCTTC. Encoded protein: CAWSVQGRQANYGYTF.

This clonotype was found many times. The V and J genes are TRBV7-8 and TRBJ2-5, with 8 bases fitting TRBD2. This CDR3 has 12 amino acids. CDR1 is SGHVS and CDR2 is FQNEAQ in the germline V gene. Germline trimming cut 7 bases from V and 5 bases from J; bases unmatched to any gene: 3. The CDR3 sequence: CASTVAGETQYF. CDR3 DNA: TGTGCCAGCACCGTAGCGGGGGAGACCCAGTACTTC.

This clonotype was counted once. CDR3: CASSGQGDNEQFF. CDR3 sequence (DNA): TGTGCCAGCAGCGGACAGGGGGACAATGAGCAGTTCTTC. This sequence joins TRBV9 and TRBJ2-1; 9 nucleotides match TRBD1. This CDR3 region has 13 residues. Trimming removed 3 bases from V and 5 bases from J; junction bases left unmatched: 0. CDR1 and CDR2 (germline): SGDLS, YYNGEE.

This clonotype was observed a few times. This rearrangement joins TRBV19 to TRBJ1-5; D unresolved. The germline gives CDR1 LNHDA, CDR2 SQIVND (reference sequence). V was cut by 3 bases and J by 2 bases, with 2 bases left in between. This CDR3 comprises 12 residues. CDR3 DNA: TGTGCCAGTAGTATCGGCAATCAGCCCCAGCATTTT. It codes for CASSIGNQPQHF.

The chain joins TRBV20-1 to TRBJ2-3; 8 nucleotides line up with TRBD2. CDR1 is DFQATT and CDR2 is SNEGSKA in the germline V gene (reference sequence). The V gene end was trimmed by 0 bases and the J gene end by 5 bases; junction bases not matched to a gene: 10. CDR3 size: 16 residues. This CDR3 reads CSARDLTGGEVDTQYF. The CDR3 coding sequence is TGCAGTGCTAGAGATCTTACCGGGGGGGAAGTAGATACGCAGTATTTT.

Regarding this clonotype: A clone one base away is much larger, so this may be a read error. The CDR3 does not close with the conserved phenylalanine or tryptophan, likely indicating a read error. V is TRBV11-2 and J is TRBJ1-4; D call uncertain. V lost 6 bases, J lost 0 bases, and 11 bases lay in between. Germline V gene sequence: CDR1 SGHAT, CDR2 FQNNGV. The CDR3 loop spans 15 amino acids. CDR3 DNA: TGTGCCAGCAGTTCATACGGGACAACTAATGAAAAACTGTTTTAT. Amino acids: CASSSYGTTNEKLFY.

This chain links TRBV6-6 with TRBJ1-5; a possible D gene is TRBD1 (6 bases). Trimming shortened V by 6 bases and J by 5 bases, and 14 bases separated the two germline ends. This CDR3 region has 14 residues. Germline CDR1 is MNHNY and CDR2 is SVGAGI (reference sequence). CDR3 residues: CASRRLSGDQPQHF. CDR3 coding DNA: TGTGCCAGCAGGAGGTTGTCAGGGGATCAGCCCCAGCATTTT.

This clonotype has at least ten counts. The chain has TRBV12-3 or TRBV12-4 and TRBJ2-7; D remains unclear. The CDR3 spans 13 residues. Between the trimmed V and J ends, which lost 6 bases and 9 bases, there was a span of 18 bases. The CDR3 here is CASSPTPVRGQYF. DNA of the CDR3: TGTGCCAGCAGCCCGACCCCCGTTAGAGGGCAGTACTTC.

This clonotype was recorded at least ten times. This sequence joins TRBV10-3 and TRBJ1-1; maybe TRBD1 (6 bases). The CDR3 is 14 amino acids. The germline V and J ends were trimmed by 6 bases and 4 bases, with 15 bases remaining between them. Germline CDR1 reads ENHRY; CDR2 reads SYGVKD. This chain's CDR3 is CAIRASGGVTEAFF. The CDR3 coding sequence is TGTGCCATCAGGGCAAGCGGGGGCGTCACTGAAGCTTTCTTT.

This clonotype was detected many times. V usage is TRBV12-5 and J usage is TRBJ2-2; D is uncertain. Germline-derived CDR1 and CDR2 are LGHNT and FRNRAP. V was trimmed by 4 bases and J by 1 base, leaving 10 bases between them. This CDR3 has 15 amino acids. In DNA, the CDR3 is TGTGCTAGTGGTTACAGAGCCATGAACACCGGGGAGCTGTTTTTT. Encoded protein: CASGYRAMNTGELFF.

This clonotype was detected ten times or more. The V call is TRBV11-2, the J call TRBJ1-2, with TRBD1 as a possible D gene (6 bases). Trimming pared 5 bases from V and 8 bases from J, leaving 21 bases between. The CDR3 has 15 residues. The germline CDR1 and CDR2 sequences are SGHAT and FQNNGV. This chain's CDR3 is CASSPSAGGAGGYTF. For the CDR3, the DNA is TGTGCCAGCAGCCCATCGGCCGGGGGGGCGGGAGGCTACACCTTC.

The CDR3 sequence is CASSYELAGETQYF. The CDR3 DNA follows: TGTGCCAGCAGTTACGAACTAGCGGGAGAGACCCAGTACTTC. V and J are TRBV6-6 and TRBJ2-5; 9 bases are shared with TRBD2. The V gene end was trimmed by 2 bases and the J gene end by 4 bases; junction bases not matched to a gene: 2. Germline V CDR1 and CDR2: MNHNY, SVGAGI (reference sequence). The CDR3 is 14 residues long.

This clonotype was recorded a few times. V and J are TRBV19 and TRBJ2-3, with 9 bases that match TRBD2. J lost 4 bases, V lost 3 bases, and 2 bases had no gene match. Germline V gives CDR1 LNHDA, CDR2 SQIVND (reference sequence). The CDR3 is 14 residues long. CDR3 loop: CASSMERGADTQYF. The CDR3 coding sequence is TGTGCCAGTAGTATGGAGCGGGGGGCAGATACGCAGTATTTT. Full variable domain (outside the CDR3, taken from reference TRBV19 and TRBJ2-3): DGGITQSPKYLFRKEGQNVTLSCEQNLNHDAMYWYRQDPGQGLRLIYYSQIVNDFQKGDIAEGYSVSREKKESFPLTVTSAQKNPTAFYLCASSMERGADTQYFGPGTRLTVL.

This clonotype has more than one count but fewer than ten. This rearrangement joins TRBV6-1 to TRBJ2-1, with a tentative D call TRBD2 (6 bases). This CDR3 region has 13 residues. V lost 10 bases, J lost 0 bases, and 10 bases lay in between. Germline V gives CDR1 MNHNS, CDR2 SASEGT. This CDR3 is CATKTSSYNEQFF. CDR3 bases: TGTGCCACCAAGACTAGCTCCTACAATGAGCAGTTCTTC.

CDR3 bases: TGCGCCAGCAGCCAAGATATTATAGAGGGGGGTGGCACAGATACGCAGTATTTT. It yields the protein CASSQDIIEGGGTDTQYF. The V call is TRBV4-3, the J call TRBJ2-3; the D call may be TRBD1 or TRBD2 (6 bases each). The CDR3 runs 18 residues. V shed 0 bases and J shed 1 base, with 17 bases lying between them. The germline CDR1 and CDR2 sequences are LGHNA and YSLEER.

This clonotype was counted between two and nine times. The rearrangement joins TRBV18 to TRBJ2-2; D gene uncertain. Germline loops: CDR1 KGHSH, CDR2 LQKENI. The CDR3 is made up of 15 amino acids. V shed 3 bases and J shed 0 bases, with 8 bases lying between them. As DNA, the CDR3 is TGTGCCAGCTCACCCCGGACCGCGAACACCGGGGAGCTGTTTTTT. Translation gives CASSPRTANTGELFF.

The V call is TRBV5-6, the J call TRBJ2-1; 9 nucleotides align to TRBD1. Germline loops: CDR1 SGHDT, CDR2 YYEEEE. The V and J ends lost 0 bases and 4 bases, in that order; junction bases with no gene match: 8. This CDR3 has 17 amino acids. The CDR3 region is CASSLDISGTGYNEQFF. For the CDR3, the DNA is TGTGCCAGCAGCTTGGATATTTCGGGGACAGGGTACAATGAGCAGTTCTTC. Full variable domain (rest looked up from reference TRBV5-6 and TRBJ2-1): DAGVTQSPTHLIKTRGQQVTLRCSPKSGHDTVSWYQQALGQGPQFIFQYYEEEERQRGNFPDRFSGHQFPNYSSELNVNALLLGDSALYLCASSLDISGTGYNEQFFGPGTRLTVL.

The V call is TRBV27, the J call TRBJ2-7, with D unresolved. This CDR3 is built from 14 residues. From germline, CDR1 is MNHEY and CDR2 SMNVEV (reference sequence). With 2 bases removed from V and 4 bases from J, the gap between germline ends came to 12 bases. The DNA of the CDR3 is TGTGCCAGCAGTTTAGTCAAGGGTTTTTACGAGCAGTACTTC. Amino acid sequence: CASSLVKGFYEQYF.

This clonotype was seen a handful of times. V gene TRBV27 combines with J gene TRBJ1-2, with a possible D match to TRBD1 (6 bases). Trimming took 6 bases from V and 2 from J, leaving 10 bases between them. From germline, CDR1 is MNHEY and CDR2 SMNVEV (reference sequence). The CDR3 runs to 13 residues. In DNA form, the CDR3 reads TGTGCCAGCAGACAGGGACGGAACTATGGCTACACCTTC. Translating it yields CASRQGRNYGYTF.

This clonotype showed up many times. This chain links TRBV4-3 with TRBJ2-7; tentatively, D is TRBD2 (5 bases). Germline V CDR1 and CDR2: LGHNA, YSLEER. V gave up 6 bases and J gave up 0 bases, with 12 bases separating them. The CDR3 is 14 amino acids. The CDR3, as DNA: TGCGCCAGCAGTCCCGAGGGAGACTCCTACGAGCAGTACTTC. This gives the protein CASSPEGDSYEQYF.

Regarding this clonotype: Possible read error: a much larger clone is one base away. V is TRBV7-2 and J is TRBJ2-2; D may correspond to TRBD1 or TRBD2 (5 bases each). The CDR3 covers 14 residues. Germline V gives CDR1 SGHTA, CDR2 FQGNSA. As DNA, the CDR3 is TGTGCCAGCAGCTCAAGCCGGGGCCCCGGGAAGCTGTTTTTT. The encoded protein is CASSSSRGPGKLFF.

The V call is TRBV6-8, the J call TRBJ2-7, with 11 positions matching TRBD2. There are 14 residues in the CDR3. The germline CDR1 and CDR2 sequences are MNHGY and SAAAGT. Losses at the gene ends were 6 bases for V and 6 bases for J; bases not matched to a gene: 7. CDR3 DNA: TGTGCCAGCAGAAGTACTAGCGGGAGAAGCGAGCAGTACTTC. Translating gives CASRSTSGRSEQYF.

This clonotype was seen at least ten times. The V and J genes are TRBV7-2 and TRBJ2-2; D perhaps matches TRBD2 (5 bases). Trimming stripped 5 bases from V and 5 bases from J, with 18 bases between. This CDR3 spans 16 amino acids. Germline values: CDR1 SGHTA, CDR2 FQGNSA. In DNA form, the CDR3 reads TGTGCCAGCAGCGCAAAAGGGCTAGCCGGGACCGGGGAGCTGTTTTTT. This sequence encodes CASSAKGLAGTGELFF.